These 3 T cell receptor beta chains were all obtained from the same sample, sequenced in a study of T cells after yellow fever vaccination. Using its own MiXCR run on the 5' RACE reads, TCRdb lists one record per CDR3 protein. The data contain some 120,000 distinct CDR3 sequences, 7% to 8.5% of them singletons. Source: CD8+ T cells sorted from PBMCs, taken 45 days after the yellow fever booster vaccination. The source is a man aged 25-45 years who received the YFV17D yellow fever vaccine.

This clonotype was counted at least ten times. The chain is built from TRBV7-2 and TRBJ1-2; D unresolved. V lost 3 bases and J 5 bases, leaving 13 bases between the germline ends. This CDR3 spans 14 amino acids. From germline, CDR1 is SGHTA and CDR2 FQGNSA. CDR3 in amino acids: CASSFGARLYGYTF. The DNA of the CDR3 is TGTGCCAGCAGCTTTGGTGCCAGACTGTATGGCTACACCTTC.

This clonotype was recorded at least ten times. V is TRBV12-3 or TRBV12-4 and J is TRBJ2-5; 9 bases agree with TRBD2. This CDR3 is built from 13 residues. Losses at the gene ends were 5 bases for V and 4 bases for J; bases not matched to a gene: 2. The CDR3 loop is CASSGLARETQYF. For the CDR3, the DNA is TGTGCCAGCAGTGGACTAGCGAGAGAGACCCAGTACTTC.

This clonotype was seen ten or more times. CDR3 region: CASSMGLAGETQYF. The CDR3 region has the DNA TGCGCCAGCAGCATGGGACTAGCGGGAGAGACCCAGTACTTC. The V and J genes are TRBV5-1 and TRBJ2-5; 12 bases line up with TRBD2. V lost 4 bases to trimming and J lost 4 bases; unmatched junction nucleotides: 2. The CDR3 covers 14 residues. The V gene's germline CDR1 is SGHRS and CDR2 YFSETQ. The variable domain in full, completed from reference TRBV5-1 and TRBJ2-5, reads KAGVTQTPRYLIKTRGQQVTLSCSPISGHRSVSWYQQTPGQGLQFLFEYFSETQRNKGNFPGRFSGRQFSNSRSEMNVSTLELGDSALYLCASSMGLAGETQYFGPGTRLLVL.